The sequence of this T cell receptor beta chain was determined in a study of blood T cells in healthy people across ages. Points from the study as a whole: Naive T cell percentage by flow cytometry tracked strongly with beta diversity.

Germline assignment: CDR1 DFQATT and CDR2 SNEGSKA (reference sequence). CDR3 size: 14 residues. V dropped 6 bases and J dropped 6; count of bases not matched to a gene: 10. Remarks on this clonotype: The antigen is unknown.

Primers used in a second PCR of roughly 6 to 11 cycles were a sample-barcoded 5' primer and a J-beta primer mix. TCRdb redid the calling of the 5' RACE reads with MiXCR, one entry per CDR3 protein. The repertoire consists of 1.5 million to 1.9 million distinct CDR3 sequences, with about 45% occurring once and the leading ten covering about 4%. Every sample had a minimum of 6 million PBMCs isolated. The chain recombines TRBV20-1 with TRBJ2-3; 9 bases map to TRBD1. This receptor was taken from a woman between 18 and 29 years old in good health. Sample: blood. The DNA for the CDR3 is TGCAGTGCGACCACAGGGGGCCTTCCTGATACGCAGTATTTT. Residues: CSATTGGLPDTQYF.